The T cell receptor beta chain under discussion was sequenced for a study of shared clonotypes between healthy human individuals. Findings and caveats of the study: Clonotypes that were shared across a handful of donors made up around 5% of naive CD4 clonotypes.

In the case of this clone: Its antigen is not identified.

The donors were adults (healthy and HIV-negative) with no recent acute infections or vaccinations. A split of CD4+ cells into CD45RA+ naive and CD45RA-negative memory subsets was performed. Profiled with immunoSEQ multiplex PCR; TCRdb holds only in-frame clones, not every one. The sample lists millions of clones, 95% occurring once. The ends were cut back, 2 bases at V and 0 bases at J, with 8 bases in the middle. The CDR3 sequence is 14 residues long. Germline V gives CDR1 KGHSH, CDR2 LQKENI. The rearrangement links TRBV18 to TRBJ2-7, with D uncertain. The material sequenced was naive CD4+ T cells sorted from blood. As to subset: CD45RA+ positively selected. The sequence derives from a man between 18 and 35 years old in good health. The CDR3 bases are TGTGCCAGCTCACCATGGACGGACTCCTACGAGCAGTACTTC. Translation gives CASSPWTDSYEQYF.